The 13 T cell receptor beta chains below come from one sample, sequenced in a study of blood T cells in healthy people across ages. Together with a sample-barcoded 5' primer, a J-beta primer mix was included in a second PCR lasting roughly 6 to 12 cycles. In TCRdb, the 5' RACE reads were re-called with MiXCR into one record per CDR3 protein. The repertoire holds over 700,000 distinct CDR3 sequences, more than 20% seen once, with 9.4% in the top ten. The same data also went into a second study, on T cells of mothers and their children.

Sequenced: blood. These receptors were collected from a boy aged 5-17 years in good health.

CDR3 residues: CASSQDKRYSSQFF. The CDR3 bases are TGTGCCAGCAGCCAAGATAAACGGTACAGTTCTCAGTTCTTC. The rearrangement joins TRBV3-1 to TRBJ2-1; the D is unclear. Per germline, CDR1 LGHDT and CDR2 YNNKEL (reference sequence). V gave up 0 bases and J gave up 13 bases, with 16 bases separating them. The CDR3 is made up of 14 amino acids.

J is TRBJ2-7 and V is TRBV21-1; no check of the table's D call, TRBD1, against the DNA was made. TRBV21-1 counts as a pseudogene. CDR3 length equals 17 residues. The CDR3 protein is CASSTTRQAKSSYEQYF. The CDR3 DNA is TGTGCCAGCAGCACAACCCGACAGGCCAAGAGCTCCTACGAGCAGTACTTC.

J is TRBJ1-5 and V is TRBV2; D is possibly TRBD1 (5 bases). This CDR3 has 15 residues. Germline V CDR1 and CDR2: SNHLY, FYNNEI. Trimming removed 3 bases at V and 6 bases at J, with 15 bases between. For the CDR3, the DNA is TGTGCCAGCAGTGATATGGGGGAAGGGGTTCAGCCCCAGCATTTT. This gives the protein CASSDMGEGVQPQHF.

This sequence joins TRBV7-8 and TRBJ1-6, with a tentative D call TRBD1 (6 bases). The germline V gene encodes CDR1 SGHVS and CDR2 FQNEAQ. The CDR3 is made up of 17 amino acids. Trimming removed 1 base at V and 1 base at J, with 11 bases between. CDR3 bases: TGTGCCAGCAGCTTAGGAGGGGGTGCATCCTATAATTCACCCCTCCACTTT. Translation gives CASSLGGGASYNSPLHF.

The rearrangement links TRBV19 to TRBJ2-5; no clear D gene. This CDR3 spans 11 amino acids. V lost 3 bases and J lost 5, with 4 bases in between. CDR1 LNHDA and CDR2 SQIVND come from the germline V gene (reference sequence). Here the CDR3 DNA reads TGTGCCAGTAGTATTAATGAGACCCAGTACTTC. Translation: CASSINETQYF. The variable domain in full, completed from reference TRBV19 and TRBJ2-5, reads DGGITQSPKYLFRKEGQNVTLSCEQNLNHDAMYWYRQDPGQGLRLIYYSQIVNDFQKGDIAEGYSVSREKKESFPLTVTSAQKNPTAFYLCASSINETQYFGPGTRLLVL.

J is TRBJ2-5 and V is TRBV2, with D maybe TRBD2 (6 bases). Germline assignment: CDR1 SNHLY and CDR2 FYNNEI. The ends were cut back, 1 base at V and 2 bases at J, with 8 bases in the middle. The CDR3 extends over 14 amino acids. CDR3 protein: CASSEGAGQETQYF. CDR3 coding DNA: TGTGCCAGCAGTGAAGGGGCGGGACAAGAGACCCAGTACTTC.

This clonotype was found a few times. The rearrangement links TRBV2 to TRBJ2-7; 8 positions match TRBD1. After removal of 9 bases from V and 3 bases from J, the junction contained 7 bases not matched to a gene. The CDR3 has 13 residues. CDR1 is SNHLY, CDR2 FYNNEI, per germline. CDR3 loop: CAREPGQDYEQYF. The CDR3 nucleotides read TGTGCCAGAGAACCGGGACAGGACTACGAGCAGTACTTC. Full variable domain (missing parts from reference TRBV2 and TRBJ2-7): EPEVTQTPSHQVTQMGQEVILRCVPISNHLYFYWYRQILGQKVEFLVSFYNNEISEKSEIFDDQFSVERPDGSNFTLKIRSTKLEDSAMYFCAREPGQDYEQYFGPGTRLTVT.

This chain joins TRBV4-2 and TRBJ2-3; no clear D. CDR1 is LGHNA, CDR2 YNFKEQ, per germline. The CDR3 runs 18 residues. V lost 0 bases to trimming and J lost 5 bases, with 21 bases between them. The CDR3 region is CASSQEWKRTTARDTQYF. In nucleotides, the CDR3 is TGTGCCAGCAGCCAAGAGTGGAAGAGGACCACCGCGAGAGATACGCAGTATTTT.

V gene TRBV28 combines with J gene TRBJ2-7; maybe TRBD2 (6 bases). This CDR3 region has 15 residues. Germline lookup yields CDR1 MDHEN and CDR2 SYDVKM. Trimming removed 6 bases at V and 3 bases at J, with 18 bases between. CDR3: CASSLREPLLYEQYF. The CDR3 bases are TGTGCCAGCAGCCTCCGGGAGCCACTACTCTACGAGCAGTACTTC.

Only a few counts were recorded for this clonotype. CDR3 in DNA: TGTGCCAGCAGCCAAGGATTCGGCGATGAGCAGTTCTTC. The encoded protein is CASSQGFGDEQFF. This sequence joins TRBV14 and TRBJ2-1; D gene unclear. CDR1 and CDR2 (germline): SGHDN, FVKESK. V dropped 1 base and J dropped 8 bases, with 9 bases sitting between them. CDR3 length: 13 amino acids. The full variable domain, in which reference TRBV14 and TRBJ2-1 provide the parts outside the CDR3, is EAGVTQFPSHSVIEKGQTVTLRCDPISGHDNLYWYRRVMGKEIKFLLHFVKESKQDESGMPNNRFLAERTGGTYSTLKVQPAELEDSGVYFCASSQGFGDEQFFGPGTRLTVL.

The chain carries TRBV29-1 and TRBJ1-1; D remains unclear. The V end lost 1 base, the J end lost 1 base, and 7 bases lay between the germline ends. Germline CDR1 and CDR2: SQVTM and ANQGSEA. CDR3 length: 13 residues. CDR3 sequence: CSVEGGWNTEAFF. CDR3 coding DNA: TGCAGCGTTGAAGGGGGATGGAACACTGAAGCTTTCTTT. Variable domain in full (rest from reference TRBV29-1 and TRBJ1-1): SAVISQKPSRDICQRGTSLTIQCQVDSQVTMMFWYRQQPGQSLTLIATANQGSEATYESGFVIDKFPISRPNLTFSTLTVSNMSPEDSSIYLCSVEGGWNTEAFFGQGTRLTVV.

This clonotype was counted between two and nine times. This chain joins TRBV12-3 or TRBV12-4 and TRBJ1-4; TRBD1 might be the D (5 bases). The CDR3 totals 14 residues. V gave up 5 bases and J gave up 8 bases, with 15 bases separating them. The DNA of the CDR3 is TGTGCCAGCAGTCCGCTAGGGGTTGGGGAAAAACTGTTTTTT. Protein: CASSPLGVGEKLFF.

This clonotype was counted a few times. In DNA form, the CDR3 reads TGTGCCAGCAGCCACAGGAACTACGTCCTGACTTTC. It is translated as CASSHRNYVLTF. The chain couples TRBV4-2 to TRBJ2-6; no definite D call. CDR3 length equals 12 residues. In germline, CDR1 is LGHNA, CDR2 YNFKEQ. V lost 3 bases to trimming and J lost 11 bases, with 8 bases between them.